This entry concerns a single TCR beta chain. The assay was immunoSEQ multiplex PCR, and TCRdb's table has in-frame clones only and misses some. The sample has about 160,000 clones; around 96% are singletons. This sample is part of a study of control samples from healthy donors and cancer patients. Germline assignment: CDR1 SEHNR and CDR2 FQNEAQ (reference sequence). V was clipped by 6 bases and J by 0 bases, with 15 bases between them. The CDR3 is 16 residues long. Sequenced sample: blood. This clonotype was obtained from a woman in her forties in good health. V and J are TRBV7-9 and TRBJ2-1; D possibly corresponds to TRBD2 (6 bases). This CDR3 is CASRTTSRSSYNEQFF. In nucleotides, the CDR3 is TGTGCCAGCAGAACGACTAGTCGGAGCTCCTACAATGAGCAGTTCTTC.